This entry lists 20 T cell receptor beta chains sequenced from one sample in a study of chemoradiotherapy in HPV16-positive cancers. Repertoires were generated with immunoSEQ multiplex PCR, while TCRdb's copy carries only in-frame clones and drops some. The sample has around 16,000 clones, around four fifths seen once. This specimen was acquired from a patient who underwent chemoradiotherapy. The receptors were gathered from a human donor with HPV-associated anogenital cancer.

This clone was detected a few times. The chain is built from TRBV2 and TRBJ2-3; the D is unclear. Trimming cost V 4 bases and J 0 bases, with 11 bases left between them. Germline lookup yields CDR1 SNHLY and CDR2 FYNNEI. The CDR3 length is 15 residues. CDR3 region: CASSGRSLSTDTQYF. The CDR3 nucleotides read TGTGCCAGCAGTGGGCGGTCCTTGAGCACAGATACGCAGTATTTT.

The chain couples TRBV5-1 to TRBJ1-1; D remains ambiguous. CDR3 length: 14 amino acids. V was shortened by 0 bases and J by 2 bases, with 8 bases between the two germline ends. The germline gives CDR1 SGHRS, CDR2 YFSETQ. In nucleotides, the CDR3 is TGCGCCAGCAGCTTGGGGGGATTCAACACTGAAGCTTTCTTT. Its protein is CASSLGGFNTEAFF.

The chain links TRBV4-3 to TRBJ2-1; the D gene is possibly TRBD2 (5 bases). The CDR3 is made up of 15 amino acids. The germline V gene has CDR1 LGHNA and CDR2 YSLEER. V gave up 2 bases and J gave up 1 base, with 9 bases separating them. The CDR3 protein is CASSQQDLSYNEQFF. CDR3 nucleotide sequence: TGCGCCAGCAGCCAACAGGACTTGTCCTACAATGAGCAGTTCTTC.

V usage is TRBV2 and J usage is TRBJ2-3; D is undetermined. V lost 8 bases, J lost 4 bases, and 10 bases lay in between. The CDR3 is made up of 12 amino acids. Germline CDR1 and CDR2: SNHLY and FYNNEI. CDR3 DNA sequence: TGTGCCAGCTCGCGATCCGCAGATACGCAGTATTTT. Its translation is CASSRSADTQYF.

The rearrangement joins TRBV7-2 to TRBJ1-1; the D gene is possibly TRBD1 (5 bases). Germline CDR1 SGHTA, CDR2 FQGNSA. V lost 1 base to trimming and J lost 7 bases, with 10 bases between them. The CDR3 consists of 13 residues. Here the CDR3 reads CASSLDRPVEAFF. DNA of the CDR3: TGTGCCAGCAGCTTAGACAGGCCCGTTGAAGCTTTCTTT.

The CDR3: CAWTPLAGYNEQFF. CDR3 sequence (DNA): TGTGCCTGGACCCCTCTGGCTGGTTACAATGAGCAGTTCTTC. The chain recombines TRBV30 with TRBJ2-1, with D unresolved. The CDR3 extends over 14 amino acids. Germline V gene lookup returns CDR1 GTSNPN and CDR2 SVGIG (reference sequence). V was shortened by 4 bases and J by 4 bases, with 14 bases between the two germline ends.

The chain employs TRBV30 and TRBJ2-5, with TRBD2 identical over 7 bases. The end of the DNA aligns better with TRBJ2-7, so the J call may be wrong. The CDR3 is 13 amino acids. From germline, CDR1 is GTSNPN and CDR2 SVGIG (reference sequence). CDR3 residues: CAWSSRPGGEQYF. CDR3 bases: TGTGCCTGGAGTTCGCGCCCGGGAGGCGAGCAGTACTTC.

The chain joins TRBV2 to TRBJ1-4; the D gene is possibly TRBD1 (5 bases). This CDR3 contains 14 residues. Germline CDR1 SNHLY, CDR2 FYNNEI. The ends were cut back, 6 bases at V and 2 bases at J, with 10 bases in the middle. The CDR3 here is CASRGGVTNEKLFF. CDR3 nucleotides: TGTGCCAGCAGAGGAGGGGTGACTAATGAAAAACTGTTTTTT. Complete variable domain (other parts from reference TRBV2 and TRBJ1-4): EPEVTQTPSHQVTQMGQEVILRCVPISNHLYFYWYRQILGQKVEFLVSFYNNEISEKSEIFDDQFSVERPDGSNFTLKIRSTKLEDSAMYFCASRGGVTNEKLFFGSGTQLSVL.

This clone was detected a few times. The chain joins TRBV28 to TRBJ1-5; 8 nucleotides match TRBD1. CDR1 MDHEN and CDR2 SYDVKM come from the germline V gene. The CDR3 extends over 16 amino acids. Unmatched junction bases numbered 9, after V lost 3 bases and J lost 5 bases. In DNA form, the CDR3 reads TGTGCCAGCAGTTTGTACGGACAGGGCGCGGATCAGCCCCAGCATTTT. Translating it yields CASSLYGQGADQPQHF.

This rearrangement joins TRBV5-8 to TRBJ1-1, with D possibly matching TRBD1 (6 bases). The CDR3 sequence is 16 residues long. Deletions cut 3 bases from V and 4 bases from J, with 19 bases between. Per the germline V gene, CDR1 is SGHTS and CDR2 is YDEGEE. The CDR3 reads CASSSPRLPRGTEAFF. For the CDR3, the DNA is TGTGCCAGCAGCTCTCCGAGATTACCCAGGGGCACTGAAGCTTTCTTT.

CDR3 loop: CASSREWTQYF. The CDR3 region has the DNA TGTGCCAGTAGTAGGGAATGGACCCAGTACTTC. The rearrangement uses TRBV19 and TRBJ2-5; no reliable D call. This CDR3 has 11 amino acids. V lost 4 bases and J 7 bases, leaving 7 bases between the germline ends. Germline V gives CDR1 LNHDA, CDR2 SQIVND (reference sequence).

The CDR3 nucleotides read TGTGCCAGTAGTATGAGAGGTTTCGGCGAGCAGTACTTC. Its translation is CASSMRGFGEQYF. The V and J genes are TRBV19 and TRBJ2-7; D is uncertain. Germline CDR1 and CDR2: LNHDA and SQIVND (reference sequence). The CDR3 runs to 13 residues. V lost 3 bases, J lost 6 bases, and 12 bases lay in between. The variable domain in full, with the rest retrieved from reference TRBV19 and TRBJ2-7, is DGGITQSPKYLFRKEGQNVTLSCEQNLNHDAMYWYRQDPGQGLRLIYYSQIVNDFQKGDIAEGYSVSREKKESFPLTVTSAQKNPTAFYLCASSMRGFGEQYFGPGTRLTVT.

The CDR3 loop is CASSQGYYNEQFF. The DNA for the CDR3 is TGCGCCAGCAGCCAGGGGTACTACAATGAGCAGTTCTTC. The chain uses TRBV5-1 and TRBJ2-1, with D possibly matching TRBD1 (6 bases). Germline assignment: CDR1 SGHRS and CDR2 YFSETQ. The CDR3 extends over 13 amino acids. The ends were cut back, 4 bases at V and 3 bases at J, with 8 bases in the middle. Based on the CDR3 plus reference TRBV5-1 and TRBJ2-1, the full variable domain is KAGVTQTPRYLIKTRGQQVTLSCSPISGHRSVSWYQQTPGQGLQFLFEYFSETQRNKGNFPGRFSGRQFSNSRSEMNVSTLELGDSALYLCASSQGYYNEQFFGPGTRLTVL.

This clone occurred once. The chain links TRBV2 to TRBJ2-5, with a weak D call TRBD2 (6 bases). Trimming shortened V by 4 bases and J by 7 bases, and 16 bases separated the two germline ends. The CDR3 has 14 residues. CDR1 SNHLY and CDR2 FYNNEI come from the germline V gene. The CDR3 reads CASSAPREAGTQYF. In nucleotides, the CDR3 is TGTGCCAGCAGTGCTCCTAGGGAGGCGGGGACCCAGTACTTC.

The chain has TRBV5-8 and TRBJ1-3; no definite D call. Germline lookup yields CDR1 SGHTS and CDR2 YDEGEE. The CDR3 extends over 13 amino acids. Trimming shortened V by 1 base and J by 0 bases, and 2 bases separated the two germline ends. CDR3 in DNA: TGTGCCAGCAGCTTGAACTCTGGAAACACCATATATTTT. This sequence encodes CASSLNSGNTIYF. Using reference TRBV5-8 and TRBJ1-3 for the parts outside the CDR3, the full variable domain is EAGVTQSPTHLIKTRGQQATLRCSPISGHTSVYWYQQALGLGLQFLLWYDEGEERNRGNFPPRFSGRQFPNYSSELNVNALELEDSALYLCASSLNSGNTIYFGEGSWLTVV.

This chain joins TRBV5-1 and TRBJ2-5; 7 bases line up with TRBD1. CDR3 size: 17 residues. V lost 4 bases to trimming and J lost 1 base; unmatched junction nucleotides: 13. Germline V lookup: CDR1 SGHRS, CDR2 YFSETQ. The CDR3 region has the DNA TGCGCCAGCAGCGCCGGGACAGCCTATCCCCTCCAAGAGACCCAGTACTTC. It specifies CASSAGTAYPLQETQYF. The complete variable domain, with remaining parts taken from reference TRBV5-1 and TRBJ2-5, reads KAGVTQTPRYLIKTRGQQVTLSCSPISGHRSVSWYQQTPGQGLQFLFEYFSETQRNKGNFPGRFSGRQFSNSRSEMNVSTLELGDSALYLCASSAGTAYPLQETQYFGPGTRLLVL.

The chain is built from TRBV6-1 and TRBJ2-7; TRBD2 matches 9 bases. J gave up 5 bases and V 6 bases, and 8 bases lay outside the gene matches. The V gene's germline CDR1 is MNHNS and CDR2 SASEGT. CDR3 length: 14 amino acids. CDR3 residues: CASRPDAGGNEQYF. Written as DNA, the CDR3 is TGTGCCAGCAGACCCGACGCGGGGGGGAACGAGCAGTACTTC.

A single count supports this clone. V gene TRBV25-1 combines with J gene TRBJ2-7; the D gene could be TRBD1 or TRBD2 (5 bases each). CDR3 length equals 14 residues. Germline values: CDR1 MGHDK, CDR2 SYGVNS. The V gene lost 4 bases and the J gene lost 2 bases, with 12 bases spanning the gap. The CDR3 sequence is CASSGRDGAYEQYF. CDR3 coding DNA: TGTGCCAGCAGTGGCCGGGACGGCGCCTACGAGCAGTACTTC.

The chain recombines TRBV4-2 with TRBJ2-7; possibly TRBD1 for D (5 bases). This CDR3 is 13 amino acids long. V shed 6 bases and J shed 3 bases, with 12 bases lying between them. Looked up from germline, CDR1 is LGHNA and CDR2 is YNFKEQ. The CDR3 DNA follows: TGTGCCAGCAGACGACAGACCGGCTACGAGCAGTACTTC. Translation: CASRRQTGYEQYF.

The rearrangement joins TRBV2 to TRBJ1-5; D uncertain. Between the trimmed V and J ends, which lost 0 bases and 6 bases, there was a span of 15 bases. Germline lookup yields CDR1 SNHLY and CDR2 FYNNEI. The CDR3 has 16 amino acids. CDR3 residues: CASSEALSLLGQPQHF. Here the CDR3 DNA reads TGTGCCAGCAGTGAAGCGCTTTCTCTATTAGGTCAGCCCCAGCATTTT.